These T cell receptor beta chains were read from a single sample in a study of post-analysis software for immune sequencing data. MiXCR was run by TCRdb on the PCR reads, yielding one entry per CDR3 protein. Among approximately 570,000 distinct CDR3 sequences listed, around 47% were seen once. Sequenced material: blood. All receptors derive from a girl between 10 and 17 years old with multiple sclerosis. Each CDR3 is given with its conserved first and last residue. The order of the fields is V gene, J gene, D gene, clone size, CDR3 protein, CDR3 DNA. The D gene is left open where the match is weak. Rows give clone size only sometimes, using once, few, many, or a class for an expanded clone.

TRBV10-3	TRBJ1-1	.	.	CAISESMGRDTEAFF	TGTGCCATCAGTGAGTCGATGGGCAGGGACACTGAAGCTTTCTTT
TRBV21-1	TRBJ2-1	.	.	CASSGRTASSYNEQFF	TGTGCCAGCAGTGGCAGAACGGCTTCCTCCTACAATGAGCAGTTCTTC
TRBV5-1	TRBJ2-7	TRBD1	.	CASSLGLGQVNEQYF	TGCGCCAGCAGCTTGGGCTTGGGACAGGTCAACGAGCAGTACTTC
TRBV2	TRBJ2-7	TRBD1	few	CASRGQALSAQYF	TGTGCCAGCAGGGGACAGGCTCTTAGTGCGCAGTACTTC
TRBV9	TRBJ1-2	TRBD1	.	CACSVEGGYRATGGYTF	TGTGCCTGCAGCGTAGAAGGGGGCTACAGGGCGACGGGTGGCTACACCTTC
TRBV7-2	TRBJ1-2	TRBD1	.	CASSDTGGSYGYTF	TGTGCCAGCAGCGACACAGGGGGAAGCTATGGCTACACCTTC
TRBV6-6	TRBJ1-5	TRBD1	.	CASNRDRGQPQHF	TGTGCCAGCAACCGGGACAGGGGTCAGCCCCAGCATTTT
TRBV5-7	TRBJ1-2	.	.	CASSPPGGVYGDTF	TGTGCCAGCAGCCCTCCGGGGGGAGTTTATGGCGACACCTTC
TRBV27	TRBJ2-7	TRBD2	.	CASSLSVIAGSSYEQYF	TGTGCCAGCAGTTTATCGGTAATAGCGGGGAGCTCCTACGAGCAGTACTTC
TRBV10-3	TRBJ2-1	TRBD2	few	CAIREAGEGNEQFF	TGTGCCATCAGAGAAGCGGGAGAAGGTAATGAGCAGTTCTTC
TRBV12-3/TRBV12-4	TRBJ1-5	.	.	CASSPRTLNSSQPQHF	TGTGCCAGCAGTCCCCGGACACTCAATAGCAGTCAGCCCCAGCATTTT
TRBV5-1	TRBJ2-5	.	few	CASSPEALETQYF	TGCGCCAGCAGTCCCGAGGCCCTGGAGACCCAGTACTTC
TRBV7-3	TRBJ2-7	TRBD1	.	CASSLSATGDYEQYF	TGTGCCAGCAGCTTGTCGGCGACAGGGGACTACGAGCAGTACTTC
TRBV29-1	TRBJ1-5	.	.	CSVEVGRGQPQHF	TGCAGCGTTGAAGTGGGCAGGGGTCAGCCCCAGCATTTT
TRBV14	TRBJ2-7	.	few	CASSQGGSRTYEQYF	TGTGCCAGCAGCCAAGGGGGTTCCAGAACCTACGAGCAGTACTTC
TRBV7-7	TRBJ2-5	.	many	CASSLGRMYQETQYF	TGTGCTAGCAGCTTAGGACGGATGTACCAAGAGACCCAGTACTTC
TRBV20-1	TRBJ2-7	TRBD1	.	CSARSGTGLYEQYF	TGCAGTGCTAGATCCGGGACAGGGCTCTACGAGCAGTACTTC
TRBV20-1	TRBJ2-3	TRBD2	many	CSASRASGRVADTQYF	TGCAGTGCTAGCAGGGCTAGCGGGAGAGTCGCAGATACGCAGTATTTT
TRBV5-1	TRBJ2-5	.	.	CASSLGNGRIQETQYF	TGCGCCAGCAGCCTGGGGAACGGTAGGATTCAAGAGACCCAGTACTTC
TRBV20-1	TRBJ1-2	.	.	CSAREGAGCTF	TGCAGTGCTAGAGAGGGGGCGGGCTGCACCTTC
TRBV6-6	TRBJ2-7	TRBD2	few	CASSYSPWRGIPYEQYF	TGTGCCAGCAGTTACTCCCCCTGGCGGGGGATCCCCTACGAGCAGTACTTC
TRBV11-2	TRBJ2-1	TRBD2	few	CASSPAWRGGRSYNEQFF	TGTGCCAGCAGCCCTGCATGGCGGGGGGGCCGTTCCTACAATGAGCAGTTCTTC
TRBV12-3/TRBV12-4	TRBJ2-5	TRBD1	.	CASRLQGQETQYF	TGTGCCAGCAGGCTACAGGGGCAAGAGACCCAGTACTTC
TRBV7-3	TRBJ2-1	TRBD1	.	CASSAGQGSEQFF	TGTGCCAGCAGCGCCGGACAGGGAAGTGAGCAGTTCTTC
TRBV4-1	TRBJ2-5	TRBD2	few	CASSRGGLAGPQETQYF	TGCGCCAGCAGCCGCGGGGGACTAGCGGGTCCTCAAGAGACCCAGTACTTC
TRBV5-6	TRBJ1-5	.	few	CASSEGGLRGNQPQHF	TGTGCCAGCAGCGAAGGAGGACTTAGGGGTAATCAGCCCCAGCATTTT
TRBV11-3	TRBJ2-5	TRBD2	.	CASSFSGRALAGETQYF	TGTGCCAGCAGCTTTAGCGGGAGAGCCTTAGCCGGGGAGACCCAGTACTTC
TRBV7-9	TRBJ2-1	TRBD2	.	CASSLAGGNYNEQFF	TGTGCCAGCAGCCTAGCGGGAGGAAACTACAATGAGCAGTTCTTC
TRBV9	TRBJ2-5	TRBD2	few	CASSVGGSGTETQYF	TGTGCCAGCAGCGTAGGGGGGAGCGGGACAGAGACCCAGTACTTC
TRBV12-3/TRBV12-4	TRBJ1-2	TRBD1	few	CASSSGQEVVSYGYTF	TGTGCCAGCAGTTCGGGACAGGAGGTAGTGAGCTATGGCTACACCTTC
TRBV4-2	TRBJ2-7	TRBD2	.	CASSQGGLTSGSYEQYF	TGTGCCAGCAGCCAAGGGGGTCTGACTAGCGGCTCCTACGAGCAGTACTTC
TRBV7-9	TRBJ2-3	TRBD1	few	CASSSGQGATDTQYF	TGTGCCAGCAGCTCGGGACAGGGGGCCACAGATACGCAGTATTTT
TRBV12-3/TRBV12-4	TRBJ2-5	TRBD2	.	CASSLAGGLTYREQYF	TGTGCCAGCAGTCTAGCGGGGGGGCTGACGTATAGGGAGCAGTACTTC
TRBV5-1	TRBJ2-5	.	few	CASSLNQGRETQYF	TGCGCCAGCAGCTTAAATCAGGGTCGAGAGACCCAGTACTTC
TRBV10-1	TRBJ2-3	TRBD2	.	CASSPGLAVGTDTQYF	TGCGCCAGCAGCCCGGGACTAGCGGTGGGCACAGATACGCAGTATTTT
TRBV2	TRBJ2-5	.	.	CASSGTQQETQYF	TGTGCCAGCAGTGGGACTCAACAAGAGACCCAGTACTTC
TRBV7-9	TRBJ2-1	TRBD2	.	CASSLASSGLKDNEQFF	TGTGCCAGCAGCTTAGCTTCTAGCGGGTTGAAGGACAATGAGCAGTTCTTC
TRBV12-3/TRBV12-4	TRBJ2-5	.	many	CASSLAGVQETQYF	TGTGCCAGCAGTTTAGCTGGGGTCCAAGAGACCCAGTACTTC